The entry that follows covers one T cell receptor (beta chain) sequence. A read error may be the cause here, since a much bigger clone is one base away. This record belongs to a study of metastatic and nonmetastatic thyroid tumors. Study information: Patients with malignant and benign thyroid disease provided blood and tumor or nodule tissue, whose repertoires were compared.

How the authors handled the data: A classifier of distant metastasis in papillary thyroid cancer was built from CDR3 differences (across clinicopathological groups). TCRdb re-processed the PCR reads through MiXCR. The V and J calls follow TCRdb's processing rather than the paper's. This table holds some 20,000 clones, over 20% found once. Among the patients, none had received any treatment before thyroid surgery. Germline V gene data show CDR1 as SGHAT and CDR2 as FQNNGV. The CDR3 has 11 residues. The chain joins TRBV11-2 to TRBJ2-7; no reliable D call. The sequencing sample was made of tumor tissue. The source is a male donor with papillary thyroid cancer or a benign thyroid nodule (not recorded which). Some clones in this sample may be carry-over from other donors' samples. The CDR3 nucleotides read TGCGCCAGCAGCTTGACCTACGAGCAGTACTTC. Translating gives CASSLTYEQYF. Full variable domain (remainder filled in from reference TRBV11-2 and TRBJ2-7): EAGVAQSPRYKIIEKRQSVAFWCNPISGHATLYWYQQILGQGPKLLIQFQNNGVVDDSQLPKDRFSAERLKGVDSTLKIQPAKLEDSAVYLCASSLTYEQYFGPGTRLTVT.